This T cell receptor (beta chain) comes out of a study of beta chain features in type 1 diabetes. General study findings and limits: For TCRB rearrangement, an influence of HLA type remained unresolved here. Patients with Type 1 diabetes showed moderately but significantly shorter TCRB CDR3s in all four CD4+ subsets. Patients with type 1 diabetes showed fewer VDJ junction insertions and more deletions.

Sequencing targeted expressed TCRB transcripts, as all isolated RNA had been reverse transcribed. The read count averaged approximately 3.5 million across naive, central memory and regulatory T cell samples. TCRdb's copy holds only in-frame clones and misses some; the assay was immunoSEQ multiplex PCR. The sample has 640,000 or so clones; roughly 13% are singletons. Of note for this clone: Its antigen is currently unknown.

Sorting that relied on CD45RO/CCR7/CD25/CD127/CD95/CD27 yielded CD4+ naive, central memory, regulatory and stem cell-like memory cells. The sample comprised naive CD4+ T cells from blood. This clonotype was obtained from a man aged 18 to 30 with type 1 diabetes.

The CDR3 DNA follows: TGTGCCAGCAGCCCCCTCGACAGGGAAGAAAACATTCAGTACTTC. This encodes CASSPLDREENIQYF. The genes are TRBV5-6 and TRBJ2-4, with 7 bases aligning to TRBD1. Germline CDR1 is SGHDT and CDR2 is YYEEEE. The CDR3 contains 15 residues. J lost 5 bases, V lost 4 bases, and 9 bases had no gene match.